These 3 T cell receptor beta chains originate from one sample sequenced in a study of CD8 T cell repertoires and HIV-1 epitope variants. Measured with immunoSEQ multiplex PCR; TCRdb has only the in-frame clones, and not every one. The repertoire holds 3,500 or so clones, with roughly 68% as singletons. No antigen has been identified for these receptors. Sequencing was done on a sample of cultured CD8+ T cells derived from PBMCs. The source of these receptors is a male donor with HIV.

The chain uses TRBV19 and TRBJ2-7; the D is unclear. The CDR3 extends over 13 amino acids. The V end was cut by 4 bases, the J end by 4 bases, with 11 bases between. CDR1 is LNHDA and CDR2 is SQIVND in the germline V gene (reference sequence). CDR3 DNA: TGTGCCAGTAGTACGGGTCTTAAGTACGAGCAGTACTTC. Translated, it gives CASSTGLKYEQYF.

This clone came up once. The J gene is TRBJ2-2, the V gene TRBV11-3; 8 bases are shared with TRBD1. Trimming at V came to 5 bases and at J to 7 bases, leaving 12 bases not matched to a gene. The germline gives CDR1 SGHNT, CDR2 YENEEA. The length of the CDR3 is 16 residues. The CDR3 DNA sequence: TGTGCCAGCAGCCTAAGGGCAGGGGGCAGCGGCGGGGAGCTGTTTTTT. As protein: CASSLRAGGSGGELFF. The variable domain in full, with the rest retrieved from reference TRBV11-3 and TRBJ2-2, is EAGVVQSPRYKIIEKKQPVAFWCNPISGHNTLYWYLQNLGQGPELLIRYENEEAVDDSQLPKDRFSAERLKGVDSTLKIQPAELGDSAVYLCASSLRAGGSGGELFFGEGSRLTVL.

J is TRBJ2-7 and V is TRBV6-6; 7 bases map to TRBD1. Germline CDR1 MNHNY, CDR2 SVGAGI (reference sequence). This CDR3 comprises 13 residues. The ends lost 2 bases at V and 5 bases at J; junction bases unmatched: 3. The CDR3 sequence is CASSYQGVNEQYF. Written as DNA, the CDR3 is TGTGCCAGCAGTTACCAGGGGGTGAACGAGCAGTACTTC.